Each of the 21 T cell receptor beta chains below was sequenced from the same sample in a study of CD8+ T cells in alopecia areata. Treatment given: oral pan-JAK inhibitor, 5-10 mg twice daily. Extraction of RNA preceded its reverse transcription into cDNA, which served as the sequencing template. The table came from immunoSEQ multiplex PCR; TCRdb's copy has only in-frame clones and leaves some out. This sample yields 170,000 or so clones, of which around three fifths are seen a single time; 10% to 15% belongs to the top ten. The starting material was CD8+ T cells sorted from blood, obtained at week 24, from a patient treated with tofacitinib. The receptors were sampled from a human donor with alopecia areata.

This clone was seen a handful of times. The V call is TRBV5-1, the J call TRBJ2-2; D unresolved. From germline, CDR1 is SGHRS and CDR2 YFSETQ. The CDR3 consists of 12 residues. The V and J ends lost 2 bases and 8 bases respectively, with 7 bases between them. CDR3 nucleotide sequence: TGCGCCAGCAGCTTAAGTGCAGGGGAGCTGTTTTTT. Translating gives CASSLSAGELFF.

J is TRBJ2-1 and V is TRBV6-1, with D perhaps being TRBD1 or TRBD2 (6 bases each). The CDR3 contains 12 residues. CDR1 is MNHNS and CDR2 is SASEGT in the germline V gene. Trimming stripped 10 bases from V and 6 bases from J, with 13 bases between. CDR3: CATRPGANEQFF. CDR3 DNA: TGTGCCACTCGCCCGGGGGCCAATGAGCAGTTCTTC.

This chain joins TRBV14 and TRBJ2-5, with D maybe TRBD1 (6 bases). The ends were cut back, 3 bases at V and 4 bases at J, with 12 bases in the middle. The CDR3 contains 14 residues. CDR1 is SGHDN, CDR2 FVKESK, per germline. The CDR3 reads CASSQYRVTETQYF. In DNA form, the CDR3 reads TGTGCCAGCAGCCAGTACAGGGTCACAGAGACCCAGTACTTC.

The genes are TRBV25-1 and TRBJ2-6; D is possibly TRBD2 (6 bases). CDR1 MGHDK and CDR2 SYGVNS come from the germline V gene. This CDR3 comprises 16 residues. V was trimmed by 10 bases and J by 0 bases, leaving 16 bases between them. The CDR3 bases are TGTGCCACCCTCGGGGGTCACGGCTCTGGGGCCAACGTCCTGACTTTC. Its protein is CATLGGHGSGANVLTF.

This chain links TRBV4-1 with TRBJ2-2; no firm D call. Looked up from germline, CDR1 is MGHRA and CDR2 is YSYEKL. CDR3 length equals 13 residues. Trimming took 1 base from V and 5 from J, leaving 5 bases between them. This chain's CDR3 is CASSQGVTGELFF. Written as DNA, the CDR3 is TGCGCCAGCAGCCAAGGGGTGACCGGGGAGCTGTTTTTT.

This clone came up once. The chain joins TRBV13 to TRBJ1-2, with 10 bases fitting TRBD1. In germline, CDR1 is PRHDT, CDR2 FYEKMQ (reference sequence). The CDR3 covers 14 residues. Germline trimming cut 5 bases from V and 4 bases from J; bases unmatched to any gene: 4. CDR3 in amino acids: CASSPRTGGYGYTF. The CDR3 DNA reads TGTGCCAGCAGCCCACGGACAGGGGGCTATGGCTACACCTTC.

This clone has a handful of counts. The chain uses TRBV7-9 and TRBJ2-7; 9 bases line up with TRBD1. The ends lost 5 bases at V and 4 bases at J; junction bases unmatched: 9. Germline assignment: CDR1 SEHNR and CDR2 FQNEAQ (reference sequence). This CDR3 is built from 15 residues. For the CDR3, the DNA is TGTGCCAGCAGCCTTCTGGACAGGGGAGGGTACGAGCAGTACTTC. This sequence encodes CASSLLDRGGYEQYF.

The chain is built from TRBV4-1 and TRBJ2-7; D is uncertain. Germline V gives CDR1 MGHRA, CDR2 YSYEKL. The CDR3 extends over 17 amino acids. The germline V and J ends were trimmed by 1 base and 0 bases, with 16 bases remaining between them. CDR3 coding DNA: TGCGCCAGCAGCCAAGGAAGTCTTGGTCTCAGCTCCTACGAGCAGTACTTC. It encodes CASSQGSLGLSSYEQYF.

This chain joins TRBV15 and TRBJ2-6, with D hard to call. V was cut by 0 bases and J by 1 base, with 7 bases left in between. This CDR3 contains 16 residues. Germline CDR1 and CDR2: LNHNV and YYDKDF (reference sequence). The CDR3 loop reads CATSRDVGSGANVLTF. The DNA for the CDR3 is TGTGCCACCAGCAGAGATGTCGGGTCTGGGGCCAACGTCCTGACTTTC.

In regard to this clone: Other DNA variants within this sample encode the same CDR3. V usage is TRBV27 and J usage is TRBJ2-7; weak D call: TRBD2 (5 bases). V lost 3 bases and J 3 bases, leaving 9 bases between the germline ends. Germline lookup yields CDR1 MNHEY and CDR2 SMNVEV (reference sequence). This CDR3 contains 13 residues. CDR3 nucleotide sequence: TGTGCCAGCAGTTTCGGAGGCAGCTACGAGCAGTACTTC. Protein sequence: CASSFGGSYEQYF.

This clone was seen only once. Sequence at one end of the junction differs from germline and may be a read error. The chain links TRBV5-1 to TRBJ1-6, with 8 positions matching TRBD1. Germline CDR1 and CDR2: SGHRS and YFSETQ. The CDR3 consists of 14 residues. Here the CDR3 DNA reads TGCGCCAGCAGCTCTGACAGGGGTTACTCACCCCCCCACTTT. Encoded protein: CASSSDRGYSPPHF.

This clone was counted a few times. The junction differs from germline at one of its ends, possibly a read error. V gene TRBV29-1 combines with J gene TRBJ1-2, with 10 positions matching TRBD1. The CDR3 is made up of 13 amino acids. Germline values: CDR1 SQVTM, CDR2 ANQGSEA. The chain's CDR3 is CSAGTGDNHGYTF. CDR3 DNA: TGCAGCGCTGGGACAGGGGATAACCATGGCTACACCTTC.

The chain couples TRBV7-8 to TRBJ2-3; D is unclear. This CDR3 comprises 13 residues. The germline V gene has CDR1 SGHVS and CDR2 FQNEAQ. V was pared by 5 bases and J by 2 bases, with 8 bases between. In nucleotides, the CDR3 is TGTGCCAGCAGCCCGTCGGTCACAGATACGCAGTATTTT. Protein: CASSPSVTDTQYF.

This clone turned up a few times. The gene calls are TRBV2 and TRBJ2-7, with D tentatively TRBD2 (5 bases). The CDR3 has 16 amino acids. Trimming pared 10 bases from V and 1 base from J, leaving 23 bases between. CDR1 SNHLY and CDR2 FYNNEI come from the germline V gene. CDR3 coding DNA: TGTGCCACCCAAGCGACGGTTAATCGGGGTTCCTACGAGCAGTACTTC. Translated: CATQATVNRGSYEQYF.

The chain joins TRBV4-1 to TRBJ2-2; 10 bases are shared with TRBD2. V shed 5 bases and J 1 base; nucleotides not matched to a gene: 7. This CDR3 spans 17 amino acids. Germline-derived CDR1 and CDR2 are MGHRA and YSYEKL. The CDR3 bases are TGCGCCAGCAGCTACCCTTCTAGCGGGGGGAACACCGGGGAGCTGTTTTTT. It translates to CASSYPSSGGNTGELFF.

This rearrangement joins TRBV30 to TRBJ2-1; D unclear. CDR3 length: 13 residues. Germline CDR1 and CDR2: GTSNPN and SVGIG (reference sequence). V was clipped by 0 bases and J by 4 bases, with 7 bases between them. The CDR3 nucleotides are TGTGCCTGGAGTGTACGACTTTACAATGAGCAGTTCTTC. This codes for CAWSVRLYNEQFF.

The CDR3 sequence: CASSYGTGGGELFF. CDR3 sequence (DNA): TGTGCCAGCAGTTACGGGACAGGGGGCGGGGAGCTGTTTTTT. V usage is TRBV6-5 and J usage is TRBJ2-2; TRBD1 matches 11 bases. This CDR3 is 14 amino acids long. V lost 2 bases, J lost 7 bases, and 0 bases stayed unmatched. The V gene's germline CDR1 is MNHEY and CDR2 SVGAGI.

This clone was seen only a few times. The chain joins TRBV11-2 to TRBJ2-3; TRBD2 agrees at 7 bases. The germline V gene has CDR1 SGHAT and CDR2 FQNNGV. After removal of 8 bases from V and 1 base from J, the junction contained 3 bases not matched to a gene. This CDR3 contains 13 residues. CDR3 nucleotides: TGTGCCAGCTACCGGGGGGGCACAGATACGCAGTATTTT. Protein product: CASYRGGTDTQYF.

The chain has TRBV10-3 and TRBJ1-2, with 7 bases aligning to TRBD1. The CDR3 contains 13 residues. V was pared by 3 bases and J by 4 bases, with 2 bases of the junction left unmatched. CDR1 is ENHRY and CDR2 is SYGVKD in the germline V gene. The CDR3 nucleotides read TGTGCCATCAGTGACGGACAGGCCTATGGCTACACCTTC. Translated: CAISDGQAYGYTF.

The sample holds a few counts of this clone. J is TRBJ1-5 and V is TRBV5-1; no clear D. Germline V gene data show CDR1 as SGHRS and CDR2 as YFSETQ. The CDR3 consists of 12 residues. The germline V and J ends were trimmed by 3 bases and 9 bases, with 10 bases remaining between them. Here the CDR3 reads CASSSLTRPQHF. CDR3 bases: TGCGCCAGCAGCTCCTTAACCAGGCCCCAGCATTTT.

The chain carries TRBV5-1 and TRBJ1-1; 7 nucleotides agree with TRBD1. The germline gives CDR1 SGHRS, CDR2 YFSETQ. V shed 2 bases and J 4 bases; nucleotides not matched to a gene: 11. The CDR3 runs 16 residues. The DNA of the CDR3 is TGCGCCAGCAGCTTATCGCGACAGGGTTCGAGCACTGAAGCTTTCTTT. Translation gives CASSLSRQGSSTEAFF.